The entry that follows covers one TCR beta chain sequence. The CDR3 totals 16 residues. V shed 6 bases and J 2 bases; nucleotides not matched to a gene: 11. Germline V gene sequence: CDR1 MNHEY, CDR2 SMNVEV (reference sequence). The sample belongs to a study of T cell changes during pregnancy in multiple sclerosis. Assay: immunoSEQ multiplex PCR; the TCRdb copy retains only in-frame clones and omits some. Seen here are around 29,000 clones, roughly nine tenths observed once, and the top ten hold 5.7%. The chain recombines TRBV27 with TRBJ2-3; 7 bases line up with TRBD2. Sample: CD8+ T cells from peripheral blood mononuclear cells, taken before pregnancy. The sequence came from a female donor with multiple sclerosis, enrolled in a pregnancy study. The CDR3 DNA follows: TGTGCCAGCAGCCCCGTACTAGCGTCCATCACAGATACGCAGTATTTT. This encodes CASSPVLASITDTQYF.